What follows are 25 T cell receptor beta chains derived from one specimen sequenced in a study of T cell changes during pregnancy in multiple sclerosis. Method: immunoSEQ multiplex PCR; TCRdb's copy keeps in-frame clones and lacks some. This table holds 20,000 or so clones, 87% found once. The starting material was CD8+ T cells from peripheral blood mononuclear cells, obtained in the third trimester of pregnancy. The receptors shown here come from a female donor in good health, enrolled as a control in a pregnancy study.

CDR3 nucleotides: TGTGCCAGCAGTCCCTCACTAGCGGGGGGCACAGATACGCAGTATTTT. Translation gives CASSPSLAGGTDTQYF. The V and J genes are TRBV27 and TRBJ2-3; 11 nucleotides match TRBD2. Looked up from germline, CDR1 is MNHEY and CDR2 is SMNVEV (reference sequence). J was trimmed by 1 base and V by 5 bases; bases with no gene match: 5. This CDR3 is built from 16 residues.

In its sample, this clone ranks as medium-sized. The genes are TRBV15 and TRBJ1-1, with 10 bases that match TRBD1. Germline V gene data show CDR1 as LNHNV and CDR2 as YYDKDF (reference sequence). This CDR3 is built from 15 residues. With V trimmed by 5 bases and J by 3 bases, 6 bases remained unmatched. The CDR3 sequence is CATSLTGGEYTEAFF. The CDR3 nucleotides read TGTGCCACCAGCTTGACAGGGGGCGAGTACACTGAAGCTTTCTTT.

V is TRBV13 and J is TRBJ1-4; 7 nucleotides match TRBD1. Germline loops: CDR1 PRHDT, CDR2 FYEKMQ (reference sequence). The trim removed 5 bases at V and 8 bases at J, leaving 17 bases unmatched. The CDR3 covers 17 residues. The CDR3 DNA sequence: TGTGCCAGCAGCGCCGGGACAGTGGAACATCTTACAGAAAAACTGTTTTTT. It translates to CASSAGTVEHLTEKLFF.

This CDR3 is CASSTGLARNEQFF. The CDR3 region has the DNA TGTGCCAGCAGTACCGGACTAGCGCGGAATGAGCAGTTCTTC. The chain joins TRBV28 to TRBJ2-1; 9 nucleotides line up with TRBD2. Germline CDR1 reads MDHEN; CDR2 reads SYDVKM. With 5 bases clipped from V and 7 bases from J, the junction kept 6 bases outside the gene matches. This CDR3 spans 14 amino acids.

The chain links TRBV21-1 to TRBJ2-7; TRBD2 reflects the table's D call only, with no check against the DNA. TRBV21-1 is listed as a pseudogene. The CDR3 totals 15 residues. In nucleotides, the CDR3 is TGTGCCAGCAGCAAAACGGGGGGGGAGACCTACGAGCAGTACTTC. Residues: CASSKTGGETYEQYF.

Comment on this clone: An end of the junction differs from the germline gene, which may be a read error. The chain combines TRBV7-9 with TRBJ2-1; 9 nucleotides align to TRBD1. Germline V gene lookup returns CDR1 SEHNR and CDR2 FQNEAQ (reference sequence). The CDR3 extends over 16 amino acids. The CDR3 nucleotides are TGTGCCAGCAGCCCCCCGGACAGGGGCTACGTAGAGGGATTGGTCTTC. Residues: CASSPPDRGYVEGLVF.

The CDR3 region is CASSRGRGQGEAFF. Here the CDR3 DNA reads TGTGCCAGCAGTCGGGGAAGGGGGCAAGGGGAAGCTTTCTTT. The chain carries TRBV6-5 and TRBJ1-1, with 7 bases lining up with TRBD1. The junction had 11 bases not matched to a gene; V was cut back by 5 bases and J by 8 bases. Germline V gene sequence: CDR1 MNHEY, CDR2 SVGAGI. The CDR3 is 14 amino acids.

V is TRBV30 and J is TRBJ2-5; possibly TRBD2 for D (6 bases). V was clipped by 5 bases and J by 5 bases, with 12 bases between them. The CDR3 loop spans 12 amino acids. The germline gives CDR1 GTSNPN, CDR2 SVGIG (reference sequence). CDR3 sequence reads: CAWAGFGETQYF. The CDR3 nucleotides are TGTGCCTGGGCGGGGTTCGGGGAGACCCAGTACTTC.

V is TRBV28 and J is TRBJ2-3, with 8 nucleotides matching TRBD2. The CDR3 runs to 18 residues. Trimming removed 2 bases from V and 5 bases from J; junction bases left unmatched: 15. CDR1 MDHEN and CDR2 SYDVKM come from the germline V gene. CDR3 in amino acids: CASSLRSRTGGMVDTQYF. Written as DNA, the CDR3 is TGTGCCAGCAGTTTAAGATCAAGGACGGGGGGGATGGTAGATACGCAGTATTTT.

The genes are TRBV7-3 and TRBJ2-5; weak D call: TRBD2 (6 bases). CDR3 length equals 13 residues. The V end was cut by 6 bases, the J end by 3 bases, with 11 bases between. Germline CDR1 is SGHTA and CDR2 is FQGTGA. The CDR3 DNA sequence: TGTGCCAGCAGGGGGACGGGAGAAGAGACCCAGTACTTC. It encodes CASRGTGEETQYF.

This clone was observed once. The chain combines TRBV6-4 with TRBJ2-2; no firm D call. The CDR3 consists of 14 residues. V lost 0 bases to trimming and J lost 4 bases, with 6 bases between them. CDR1 MRHNA and CDR2 SNTAGT come from the germline V gene. The CDR3 coding sequence is TGTGCCAGCAGTGACTCAAGCTCCACCGGGGAGCTGTTTTTT. It is translated as CASSDSSSTGELFF.

This clone is classed as medium-sized (0.01 to 0.1%). The V gene is TRBV7-9, the J gene TRBJ2-7, with TRBD1 matching 8 bases. The V segment lost 5 bases and the J segment 2 bases; nucleotides outside the gene matches: 5. CDR1 and CDR2 (germline): SEHNR, FQNEAQ (reference sequence). The CDR3 is 14 amino acids. Written as DNA, the CDR3 is TGTGCCAGCAGCCAGGGACAGGTTACCTACGAGCAGTACTTC. Amino acid sequence: CASSQGQVTYEQYF. The complete variable domain, with remaining parts taken from reference TRBV7-9 and TRBJ2-7, reads DTGVSQNPRHKITKRGQNVTFRCDPISEHNRLYWYRQTLGQGPEFLTYFQNEAQLEKSRLLSDRFSAERPKGSFSTLEIQRTEQGDSAMYLCASSQGQVTYEQYFGPGTRLTVT.

This clone was detected once. This chain connects TRBV7-8 to TRBJ1-2; maybe TRBD1 (6 bases). V was trimmed by 5 bases and J by 4 bases, leaving 17 bases between them. The CDR3 extends over 15 amino acids. Germline CDR1 and CDR2: SGHVS and FQNEAQ. CDR3 region: CASSQNRAPSYGYTF. CDR3 coding DNA: TGTGCCAGCAGCCAAAACAGGGCCCCTTCCTATGGCTACACCTTC.

This chain links TRBV7-8 with TRBJ1-5, with 7 nucleotides matching TRBD1. Germline-derived CDR1 and CDR2 are SGHVS and FQNEAQ. CDR3 length: 14 residues. V was pared by 5 bases and J by 6 bases, with 7 bases of the junction left unmatched. The CDR3 loop is CASSLGDRTQPQHF. DNA for the CDR3: TGTGCCAGCAGCCTAGGGGACAGAACTCAGCCCCAGCATTTT.

This clone was recorded a few times. This chain connects TRBV5-4 to TRBJ2-7; tentative D call: TRBD1 (5 bases). Trimming took 0 bases from V and 1 from J, leaving 8 bases between them. This CDR3 has 14 amino acids. Germline V gene lookup returns CDR1 SGHNT and CDR2 YYREEE (reference sequence). The CDR3 nucleotides are TGTGCCAGCAGCTTGGACTCAGGGTCCTACGAGCAGTACTTC. Protein sequence: CASSLDSGSYEQYF.

This clone was recorded once. The rearrangement links TRBV28 to TRBJ1-4; 8 bases match TRBD1. Germline V gene data show CDR1 as MDHEN and CDR2 as SYDVKM. J gave up 1 base and V 7 bases, and 14 bases lay outside the gene matches. The CDR3 loop spans 18 amino acids. Here the CDR3 DNA reads TGTGCCAGCACCACCCTAGGGGGACAGGAGGGAACTAATGAAAAACTGTTTTTT. It yields the protein CASTTLGGQEGTNEKLFF.

This clone came up once. The genes are TRBV28 and TRBJ2-1, with a weak D call TRBD1 (6 bases). Germline CDR1 is MDHEN and CDR2 is SYDVKM. Trimming cost V 3 bases and J 8 bases, with 11 bases left between them. CDR3 length: 13 residues. CDR3 region: CASSFQDSHEQFF. The CDR3 nucleotides are TGTGCCAGCAGTTTCCAGGACAGCCATGAGCAGTTCTTC.

This chain links TRBV9 with TRBJ2-1, with no clear D. Germline CDR1 SGDLS, CDR2 YYNGEE. Trimming took 0 bases from V and 0 from J, leaving 10 bases between them. CDR3 length: 16 residues. The CDR3: CASSVEAPSSYNEQFF. The CDR3 DNA reads as TGTGCCAGCAGCGTAGAAGCCCCGAGCTCCTACAATGAGCAGTTCTTC. Supplemented by reference TRBV9 and TRBJ2-1, the full variable domain reads DSGVTQTPKHLITATGQRVTLRCSPRSGDLSVYWYQQSLDQGLQFLIQYYNGEERAKGNILERFSAQQFPDLHSELNLSSLELGDSALYFCASSVEAPSSYNEQFFGPGTRLTVL.

The rearrangement uses TRBV21-1 and TRBJ1-1; whether TRBD1, the table's D call, matches the DNA was not checked. TRBV21-1 is classified as a pseudogene. The CDR3 length is 11 residues. DNA of the CDR3: TGTGCCAGCAGCACAGGACACGGAGCTTTCTTT. Translated: CASSTGHGAFF.

V and J are TRBV27 and TRBJ1-2, with 7 bases lining up with TRBD1. Per germline, CDR1 MNHEY and CDR2 SMNVEV (reference sequence). This CDR3 has 14 amino acids. J was trimmed by 4 bases and V by 5 bases; bases with no gene match: 7. CDR3 in amino acids: CASSLQGSPYGYTF. The CDR3 bases are TGTGCCAGCAGTCTACAGGGGTCCCCCTATGGCTACACCTTC.

This chain links TRBV6-1 with TRBJ1-1; 9 positions match TRBD1. CDR3 length: 15 amino acids. J lost 5 bases, V lost 4 bases, and 8 bases had no gene match. CDR1 and CDR2 from the germline V gene are MNHNS and SASEGT. The CDR3 nucleotides are TGTGCCAGCAGTGTTCGGACAGGGGTCATGACTGAAGCTTTCTTT. Residues: CASSVRTGVMTEAFF.

The chain links TRBV7-6 to TRBJ1-5; a possible D gene is TRBD1 (5 bases). V was cut by 5 bases and J by 0 bases, with 23 bases left in between. Germline V gene sequence: CDR1 SGHVS, CDR2 FNYEAQ. This CDR3 is 19 amino acids long. The CDR3 spells CASSPLLREGGYSNQPQHF. The CDR3 DNA reads TGTGCCAGCAGCCCACTCCTCAGGGAGGGAGGATATAGCAATCAGCCCCAGCATTTT.

The chain carries TRBV6-1 and TRBJ2-2; D perhaps matches TRBD2 (7 bases). Trimming took 1 base from V and 6 from J, leaving 9 bases between them. This CDR3 is 14 amino acids long. Germline V lookup: CDR1 MNHNS, CDR2 SASEGT. The CDR3 nucleotides read TGTGCCAGCAGTGAAGGGGGGGGGCCCGGGGAGCTGTTTTTT. It codes for CASSEGGGPGELFF.

V gene TRBV27 combines with J gene TRBJ2-7; TRBD2 matches 7 bases. The CDR3 contains 15 residues. Germline loops: CDR1 MNHEY, CDR2 SMNVEV (reference sequence). The V and J ends lost 6 bases and 2 bases, in that order; junction bases with no gene match: 10. CDR3 in amino acids: CASSQDGGRPYEQYF. The CDR3 region has the DNA TGTGCCAGCAGCCAGGACGGCGGGAGACCCTACGAGCAGTACTTC.

CDR3 DNA: TGTGCCAGCAGTTCCTCCAGGGAGAACACTGAAGCTTTCTTT. Amino acid sequence: CASSSSRENTEAFF. The chain joins TRBV27 to TRBJ1-1; D perhaps matches TRBD1 (5 bases). The germline V and J ends were trimmed by 4 bases and 1 base, with 10 bases remaining between them. Germline assignment: CDR1 MNHEY and CDR2 SMNVEV (reference sequence). CDR3 length equals 14 residues.